The rows below give T cell receptor beta chains drawn from one sample of a study of shared clonotypes between healthy human individuals. The data were produced by immunoSEQ multiplex PCR, yet TCRdb's version contains in-frame clones alone and is incomplete. This table has about 2.4 million clones, approximately 90% appearing once. Sequenced: naive CD4+ T cells sorted from blood. The receptors were sampled from a man in his late teens or twenties in good health. CDR3s include the opening cysteine and the closing phenylalanine or tryptophan. A D gene is named only where the DNA matches it firmly. The size of a clone is reported for some rows only, either as once, few or many, or as a class for expanded clones.

j_call	d_call	cdr3_length	v_call	clone_size	cdr3_aa	cdr3_nt
TRBJ2-5	TRBD1	14	TRBV5-1	-	CASSLSWTGETQYF	TGCGCCAGCAGCTTGTCTTGGACAGGAGAGACCCAGTACTTC
TRBJ1-1	TRBD1	16	TRBV10-2	-	CASSGHRGVPDTEAFF	TGCGCCAGCAGTGGCCACAGGGGAGTCCCTGATACTGAAGCTTTCTTT
TRBJ1-5	TRBD1	15	TRBV28	-	CASSFPGQGARPQHF	TGTGCCAGCAGTTTCCCGGGACAGGGGGCTCGGCCCCAGCATTTT
TRBJ1-3	-	14	TRBV15	few	CATSRDPDGNTIYF	TGTGCCACCAGCAGAGATCCAGATGGAAACACCATATATTTT
TRBJ2-7	-	15	TRBV29-1	-	CSVGFPGQGSYEQYF	TGCAGCGTAGGCTTCCCGGGACAAGGGAGCTACGAGCAGTACTTC
TRBJ1-1	TRBD1	16	TRBV10-3	-	CAISEKTGGMNTEAFF	TGTGCCATCAGTGAAAAGACAGGGGGGATGAACACTGAAGCTTTCTTT
TRBJ2-1	TRBD1	14	TRBV7-9	-	CASRVSRDRGPPFF	TGTGCCAGCCGAGTTTCCAGGGACAGGGGGCCCCCGTTCTTC
TRBJ1-5	-	15	TRBV10-3	-	CAISESGGGNQPQHF	TGTGCCATCAGTGAGTCCGGGGGAGGCAATCAGCCCCAGCATTTT
TRBJ2-1	-	15	TRBV5-4	-	CASSLWITDYNEQFF	TGTGCCAGCAGCTTGTGGATCACTGACTACAATGAGCAGTTCTTC
TRBJ2-2	-	15	TRBV5-1	-	CASSERTDNTGELFF	TGCGCCAGCAGCGAACGGACCGACAACACCGGGGAGCTGTTTTTT
TRBJ2-3	-	13	TRBV5-6	once	CASSLGGTDTQYF	TGTGCCAGCAGCTTGGGAGGGACAGATACGCAGTATTTT
TRBJ2-7	TRBD2	15	TRBV7-2	-	CASSYTAGGRYEQYF	TGTGCCAGCAGCTATACAGCGGGAGGGCGATACGAGCAGTACTTC
TRBJ1-4	-	12	TRBV30	few	CAWNQVEEKLFF	TGTGCCTGGAATCAGGTGGAGGAAAAACTGTTTTTT
TRBJ1-2	-	13	TRBV6-1	-	CASSESFYYGYTF	TGTGCCAGCAGTGAGAGCTTCTACTATGGCTACACCTTC
TRBJ2-2	-	12	TRBV9	-	CASSTNTGELFF	TGTGCCAGCAGCACAAACACCGGGGAGCTGTTTTTT
TRBJ2-3	-	18	TRBV9	-	CASSPRGGLADVTDTQYF	TGTGCCAGCAGCCCCAGAGGGGGGTTAGCGGACGTCACAGATACGCAGTATTTT
TRBJ2-7	TRBD2	19	TRBV4-1	-	CASSQDPLAGAAPRYEQYF	TGCGCCAGCAGCCAAGATCCCCTAGCGGGGGCCGCGCCCAGATACGAGCAGTACTTC
TRBJ2-3	-	15	TRBV15	-	CATSREDKGADTQYF	TGTGCCACCAGCAGAGAGGACAAGGGAGCAGATACGCAGTATTTT
TRBJ1-6	-	12	TRBV25-1	few	CASRSHGSPLHF	TGTGCCAGCAGATCACACGGTTCACCCCTCCACTTT
TRBJ2-5	-	12	TRBV6-5	-	CASSLFGETQYF	TGTGCCAGCAGCCTCTTCGGGGAGACCCAGTACTTC
TRBJ2-2	-	15	TRBV10-3	-	CATNGPSTNTGELFF	TGTGCCACAAACGGGCCGTCGACGAACACCGGGGAGCTGTTTTTT
TRBJ2-2	-	13	TRBV14	-	CASSQPNTGELFF	TGTGCCAGCAGCCAACCTAACACCGGGGAGCTGTTTTTT
TRBJ2-5	TRBD2	18	TRBV4-1	-	CASSQEGAGGLKQETQYF	TGCGCCAGCAGCCAAGAGGGAGCGGGGGGGTTAAAACAAGAGACCCAGTACTTC
TRBJ2-1	-	14	TRBV6-6	-	CASSYRPSDNEQFF	TGTGCCAGCAGTTACCGCCCGTCGGACAATGAGCAGTTCTTC
TRBJ1-6	-	13	TRBV30	-	CAWNREPNSPLHF	TGTGCCTGGAACCGGGAGCCTAATTCACCCCTCCACTTT
TRBJ2-2	-	15	TRBV5-6	-	CASSSGLVNTGELFF	TGTGCCAGCAGCTCAGGACTGGTCAACACCGGGGAGCTGTTTTTT
TRBJ2-1	TRBD2	15	TRBV7-9	-	CASSLGLAGDNEQFF	TGTGCCAGCAGCTTAGGACTAGCGGGGGACAATGAGCAGTTCTTC
TRBJ2-1	-	12	TRBV9	-	CASSVQGYEQFF	TGTGCCAGCAGCGTCCAGGGATATGAGCAGTTCTTC
TRBJ1-1	TRBD1	15	TRBV7-2	-	CASSFTGQGDTEAFF	TGTGCCAGCAGCTTCACGGGACAGGGGGACACTGAAGCTTTCTTT
TRBJ2-1	-	13	TRBV6-6	-	CAIAAGWNNEQFF	TGTGCCATCGCGGCAGGGTGGAACAATGAGCAGTTCTTC
TRBJ2-7	TRBD2	15	TRBV5-8	-	CASRKRTSGLYEQYF	TGTGCCAGCAGGAAGAGGACTAGCGGTCTTTACGAGCAGTACTTC
TRBJ2-7	TRBD2	15	TRBV7-2	-	CASSLSSGGPSEQYF	TGTGCCAGCAGCTTATCATCGGGAGGGCCTAGCGAGCAGTACTTC
TRBJ2-4	-	15	TRBV4-1	once	CASSSPLGGVNIQYF	TGCGCCAGCAGTTCCCCTTTAGGGGGGGTTAACATTCAGTACTTC
TRBJ2-7	-	14	TRBV19	-	CASSSWTDAYEQYF	TGTGCCAGTAGTTCCTGGACCGACGCCTACGAGCAGTACTTC
TRBJ1-1	-	15	TRBV4-1	-	CASSHPDRQNTEAFF	TGCGCCAGCAGCCACCCAGACAGGCAGAACACTGAAGCTTTCTTT
TRBJ1-3	TRBD1	16	TRBV5-1	-	CASSEGQAHSGNTIYF	TGCGCCAGCAGCGAGGGACAGGCGCACTCTGGAAACACCATATATTTT
TRBJ2-7	TRBD1	12	TRBV6-1	-	CASSGQGYEQYF	TGTGCCAGCAGTGGACAGGGCTACGAGCAGTACTTC
TRBJ1-1	-	14	TRBV27	once	CASSRLRENTEAFF	TGTGCCAGCAGTCGACTCCGGGAGAACACTGAAGCTTTCTTT
TRBJ2-1	TRBD2	14	TRBV10-3	-	CAISESGTINEQFF	TGTGCCATCAGTGAGTCCGGGACTATTAATGAGCAGTTCTTC
TRBJ1-4	-	12	TRBV10-3	-	CAISEAPEKLFF	TGTGCCATCAGTGAAGCGCCTGAAAAACTGTTTTTT
TRBJ1-2	-	14	TRBV6-5	-	CASSYRTVSNGYTF	TGTGCCAGCAGTTACCGGACAGTTTCCAATGGCTACACCTTC
TRBJ2-7	-	11	TRBV6-6	-	CASSQTYEQYF	TGTGCCAGCAGCCAGACCTACGAGCAGTACTTC
TRBJ2-1	TRBD2	17	TRBV7-2	once	CASSPRTSGSTYNEQFF	TGTGCCAGCAGCCCTCGGACTAGCGGGAGTACCTACAATGAGCAGTTCTTC
TRBJ2-2	-	12	TRBV7-9	-	CASSLVTGELFF	TGTGCCAGCAGCTTAGTAACGGGGGAGCTGTTTTTT
TRBJ1-2	TRBD1	15	TRBV19	-	CASSFPATGGVGYTF	TGTGCCAGTAGTTTCCCCGCGACAGGGGGCGTCGGCTACACCTTC
TRBJ1-1	TRBD1	12	TRBV5-1	few	CASSFQGAEAFF	TGCGCCAGCAGCTTCCAGGGGGCAGAAGCTTTCTTT